The T cell receptor (beta chain) described here comes from a study of cytomegalovirus exposure and HLA in healthy donors. PCR was performed using 60 Vbeta and 13 Jbeta primers. TCRdb keeps only in-frame clones here, not all; method: immunoSEQ multiplex PCR. The top ten hold 2.5% to 3% of the sample, which has some 90,000 clones, approximately 79% seen once. This clone was counted between two and nine times. What it binds is not known. CDR1 and CDR2 from the germline V gene are MNHEY and SMNVEV (reference sequence). Between the trimmed V and J ends, which lost 2 bases and 0 bases, there was a span of 7 bases. This CDR3 region has 14 residues. Study conclusions and caveats: It was shown in a later analysis that HLA-associated TCR beta chains were more clonally expanded than other, equally common chains.

This chain uses TRBV27 with TRBJ1-1; D possibly corresponds to TRBD1 (6 bases). This receptor was obtained from a man younger than 40 in good health and CMV-seronegative. Sequences were obtained from PBMCs. The CDR3 DNA follows: TGTGCCAGCAGTTTAGGGGGCCTGAACACTGAAGCTTTCTTT. Translating gives CASSLGGLNTEAFF.